The present T cell receptor beta chain was sequenced within a study of T cells after posttransplantation cyclophosphamide. Study-wide points: Later post-transplant blood repertoires were often dominated by donor CD8+ memory clones. Skin or GI-infiltrating T cells shared few TRB sequences with blood. TRB clonality was highly associated with recipient CMV seropositivity and reactivation.

Germline lookup yields CDR1 LGHNA and CDR2 YNFKEQ. The V and J ends lost 1 base and 5 bases, in that order; junction bases with no gene match: 3. The CDR3 runs to 14 residues. This clone was seen only a few times. Its antigen remains unidentified. A marrow graft followed busulfan-fludarabine conditioning, with cyclophosphamide on days +3 and +4. Assay used: immunoSEQ multiplex PCR; TCRdb lists only in-frame clones, some missing. The table records about 4,600 clones, 82% of them present only once. The receptor was isolated from a male patient aged 50 to 59 who received an allogeneic stem cell transplant from an unrelated donor, was CMV-positive, and had acute GVHD only. The T cells may partly be graft donor cells. The chain employs TRBV4-2 and TRBJ2-7; TRBD1 matches at 9 bases. The sample in question was PBMCs, obtained 86 days after allogeneic stem cell transplant with posttransplant cyclophosphamide. CDR3 sequence reads: CASSQGTGEDEQYF. The CDR3 nucleotides read TGTGCCAGCAGCCAAGGGACAGGGGAGGACGAGCAGTACTTC.